Listed here are 18 T cell receptor beta chains from one sample, sequenced in a study of CD4 T cells in relation to SARS-CoV-2 and coronaviruses. TCRdb's copy holds only in-frame clones and misses some; the assay was immunoSEQ multiplex PCR. The table records about 20,000 clones, about three quarters of them present only once. Unexposed donor CD4+ T cells date from 2011-2018, before the COVID-19 pandemic. Isolation of CD4+ T cells took place after less than twelve days in culture. These receptors lack a known antigen. Sample: CD4+ T cells from PBMCs, cultured in vitro. The receptors come from a human donor in good health.

J is TRBJ2-3 and V is TRBV6-4, with 8 bases fitting TRBD2. The CDR3 is 14 amino acids. CDR1 MRHNA and CDR2 SNTAGT come from the germline V gene. Trimming removed 4 bases from V and 2 bases from J; junction bases left unmatched: 2. As DNA, the CDR3 is TGTGCCAGCAGTGCGGGAGGGCCCACAGATACGCAGTATTTT. This codes for CASSAGGPTDTQYF.

The chain recombines TRBV10-2 with TRBJ1-2; 11 bases agree with TRBD1. V dropped 4 bases and J dropped 7; count of bases not matched to a gene: 8. The germline V gene encodes CDR1 WSHSY and CDR2 SAAADI. The length of the CDR3 is 15 residues. DNA of the CDR3: TGCGCCAGCAGTGTAGGACAGGGGGCGAGCACTGGCTACACCTTC. Translated, it gives CASSVGQGASTGYTF.

The CDR3 spells CASSVAPSGSHNEQFF. The CDR3 DNA sequence: TGTGCCAGCAGCGTAGCCCCTAGCGGATCTCACAATGAGCAGTTCTTC. The chain carries TRBV9 and TRBJ2-1; 7 bases map to TRBD2. The germline gives CDR1 SGDLS, CDR2 YYNGEE. Losses at the gene ends were 0 bases for V and 5 bases for J; bases not matched to a gene: 8. This CDR3 comprises 16 residues.

This chain connects TRBV28 to TRBJ1-1, with D possibly matching TRBD1 (5 bases). The CDR3 loop spans 15 amino acids. Germline assignment: CDR1 MDHEN and CDR2 SYDVKM. The V gene lost 2 bases and the J gene lost 11 bases, with 21 bases spanning the gap. CDR3 protein: CASSLVSPGGLGAFF. Here the CDR3 DNA reads TGTGCCAGCAGTTTAGTTTCGCCGGGGGGTCTTGGTGCTTTCTTT.

This chain links TRBV19 with TRBJ2-5; 11 bases agree with TRBD2. J was trimmed by 2 bases and V by 5 bases; bases with no gene match: 13. The CDR3 contains 18 residues. Germline V CDR1 and CDR2: LNHDA, SQIVND (reference sequence). In DNA form, the CDR3 reads TGTGCCAGTAGTGTACGATCCGGGACTAGCGGAGTACAAGAGACCCAGTACTTC. Translated: CASSVRSGTSGVQETQYF.

The rearrangement joins TRBV11-2 to TRBJ1-3; D remains unclear. The V gene's germline CDR1 is SGHAT and CDR2 FQNNGV. The CDR3 totals 15 residues. Deletions cut 4 bases from V and 2 bases from J, with 12 bases between. DNA for the CDR3: TGTGCCAGCAGCTCGGGTCCGGTGGCTGGAAACACCATATATTTT. Its translation is CASSSGPVAGNTIYF.

The V call is TRBV6-4, the J call TRBJ2-3; D possibly corresponds to TRBD2 (6 bases). This CDR3 has 15 residues. Germline V gives CDR1 MRHNA, CDR2 SNTAGT. Trimming removed 5 bases at V and 0 bases at J, with 12 bases between. The CDR3 bases are TGTGCCAGCAGTCCTAGCGTTTCTAGCACAGATACGCAGTATTTT. Translated: CASSPSVSSTDTQYF.

This rearrangement joins TRBV27 to TRBJ2-2; no clear D. Between the trimmed V and J ends, which lost 3 bases and 6 bases, there was a span of 8 bases. The CDR3 loop spans 13 amino acids. The germline V gene has CDR1 MNHEY and CDR2 SMNVEV (reference sequence). CDR3 in DNA: TGTGCCAGCAGTTTTTCAGTCTCCGGGGAGCTGTTTTTT. It yields the protein CASSFSVSGELFF.

This chain uses TRBV27 with TRBJ2-5; 8 bases are shared with TRBD1. The CDR3 length is 15 residues. Germline CDR1 MNHEY, CDR2 SMNVEV (reference sequence). V lost 2 bases and J lost 1; bases outside the gene matches: 3. The CDR3 is CASSLQGAAQETQYF. In nucleotides, the CDR3 is TGTGCCAGCAGTTTACAGGGGGCGGCCCAAGAGACCCAGTACTTC.

This CDR3 is CASSESILAGGNEQFF. As DNA, the CDR3 is TGCGCCAGCAGTGAGTCTATTTTAGCGGGAGGCAATGAGCAGTTCTTC. V usage is TRBV10-1 and J usage is TRBJ2-1, with 10 positions matching TRBD2. Germline V lookup: CDR1 WNHNN, CDR2 SYGVQD (reference sequence). V was pared by 0 bases and J by 6 bases, with 5 bases of the junction left unmatched. The CDR3 is made up of 16 amino acids.

This clone was seen only once. V usage is TRBV12-3 or TRBV12-4 and J usage is TRBJ1-2; D possibly corresponds to TRBD1 (6 bases). The CDR3 totals 13 residues. The germline V and J ends were trimmed by 6 bases and 4 bases, with 12 bases remaining between them. CDR3: CASSPGQTYGYTF. In DNA, the CDR3 is TGTGCCAGCAGCCCCGGACAGACCTATGGCTACACCTTC.

The chain joins TRBV5-1 to TRBJ1-2, with D possibly TRBD1 on 5 matching bases. Looked up from germline, CDR1 is SGHRS and CDR2 is YFSETQ. V lost 0 bases, J lost 1 base, and 10 bases lay in between. This CDR3 comprises 15 residues. CDR3 amino acids: CASSLVVGDNYGYTF. CDR3 DNA sequence: TGCGCCAGCAGCTTGGTGGTGGGGGATAACTATGGCTACACCTTC.

The CDR3 nucleotides read TGTGCTAGTGGTTACGGGGGAGGGGGCAACTACGAGCAGTACTTC. Translated: CASGYGGGGNYEQYF. This chain links TRBV12-5 with TRBJ2-7; perhaps D is TRBD1 or TRBD2 (7 bases each). The V gene lost 4 bases and the J gene lost 3 bases, with 16 bases spanning the gap. The V gene's germline CDR1 is LGHNT and CDR2 FRNRAP. The CDR3 consists of 15 residues.

This clone was observed a handful of times. The chain is built from TRBV4-1 and TRBJ1-1; 9 nucleotides align to TRBD1. J was trimmed by 0 bases and V by 1 base; bases with no gene match: 6. The germline V gene has CDR1 MGHRA and CDR2 YSYEKL. This CDR3 spans 17 amino acids. The CDR3 region is CASSQAGQGVMNTEAFF. In nucleotides, the CDR3 is TGCGCCAGCAGCCAAGCGGGACAGGGTGTCATGAACACTGAAGCTTTCTTT.

This chain joins TRBV4-1 and TRBJ2-7; 9 bases match TRBD2. J gave up 2 bases and V 4 bases, and 12 bases lay outside the gene matches. Germline V lookup: CDR1 MGHRA, CDR2 YSYEKL. The CDR3 runs to 17 residues. The CDR3 coding sequence is TGCGCCAGCAGCCTAGAATCTGGACTAGCGCTCCCCTACGAGCAGTACTTC. Its protein product is CASSLESGLALPYEQYF.

The rearrangement links TRBV19 to TRBJ1-1, with unresolved D. Germline V lookup: CDR1 LNHDA, CDR2 SQIVND (reference sequence). V shed 4 bases and J shed 0 bases, with 12 bases lying between them. This CDR3 contains 15 residues. Here the CDR3 reads CASSTPTGLNTEAFF. The CDR3 bases are TGTGCCAGTAGTACACCCACTGGGCTGAACACTGAAGCTTTCTTT.

The CDR3, as DNA: TGTGCCAGCTCATCCGGGACTAGCGGGAGGTCGTACGAGCAGTACTTC. Its protein is CASSSGTSGRSYEQYF. The chain recombines TRBV18 with TRBJ2-7, with TRBD2 matching 15 bases. The germline V gene encodes CDR1 KGHSH and CDR2 LQKENI. The CDR3 spans 16 residues. V trimming: 5 bases; J trimming: 4 bases; junction bases outside the gene matches: 6.

The chain recombines TRBV11-2 with TRBJ2-7; 10 bases match TRBD1. From germline, CDR1 is SGHAT and CDR2 FQNNGV. After removal of 2 bases from V and 2 bases from J, the junction contained 6 bases not matched to a gene. The CDR3 is 16 amino acids. CDR3 in DNA: TGTGCCAGCAGCTTAACCCGGGACAGGGGCGCCTACGAGCAGTACTTC. It is translated as CASSLTRDRGAYEQYF.